The 10 T cell receptor beta chains in this list originate from one sample, sequenced in a study of cytomegalovirus exposure and HLA in healthy donors. In the PCR, 60 Vbeta and 13 Jbeta primers were used. The repertoire was sequenced with immunoSEQ multiplex PCR; TCRdb's copy has only in-frame clones and lacks some. The repertoire holds about 160,000 clones, with 77% as singletons. The sample was PBMCs. These receptors originate from a man between 50 and 59 years old in good health and CMV-seropositive.

The chain employs TRBV7-2 and TRBJ2-1; TRBD2 matches at 16 bases. The CDR3 has 14 amino acids. After removal of 5 bases from V and 13 bases from J, the junction contained 5 bases not matched to a gene. CDR1 is SGHTA and CDR2 is FQGNSA in the germline V gene. The CDR3 DNA follows: TGTGCCAGCAGCAAGGGACTAGCGGGGGGGGGCCAGTTCTTC. Protein sequence: CASSKGLAGGGQFF.

The chain is built from TRBV9 and TRBJ2-2, with D possibly matching TRBD1 (6 bases). CDR1 is SGDLS and CDR2 is YYNGEE in the germline V gene. Deletions cut 3 bases from V and 4 bases from J, with 10 bases between. CDR3 size: 14 residues. The CDR3 loop reads CASSARRGTGELFF. In DNA, the CDR3 is TGTGCCAGCAGCGCCCGCAGGGGCACCGGGGAGCTGTTTTTT.

Written as DNA, the CDR3 is TGTGCCAGCAGTGAACCCCTGGGACAGCCATCCTATGGCTACACCTTC. Protein product: CASSEPLGQPSYGYTF. The chain uses TRBV6-1 and TRBJ1-2; 7 bases are a match to TRBD1. V gave up 2 bases and J gave up 4 bases; unmatched junction bases: 10. The CDR3 has 16 amino acids. Germline values: CDR1 MNHNS, CDR2 SASEGT.

This rearrangement joins TRBV7-2 to TRBJ2-5, with TRBD1 matching over 8 bases. Germline loops: CDR1 SGHTA, CDR2 FQGNSA. The CDR3 runs to 17 residues. Trimming at V came to 5 bases and at J to 5 bases, leaving 16 bases not matched to a gene. CDR3 DNA: TGTGCCAGCAGCCCAGGTGCCAGGGGGCACAGTGGGGAGACCCAGTACTTC. Its translation: CASSPGARGHSGETQYF.

The chain joins TRBV5-8 to TRBJ1-1; 9 bases are shared with TRBD1. V lost 1 base and J lost 1; bases outside the gene matches: 5. The CDR3 spans 16 residues. CDR1 is SGHTS and CDR2 is YDEGEE in the germline V gene. CDR3 amino acids: CASSLTTGGTNTEAFF. The CDR3 region has the DNA TGTGCCAGCAGCTTGACGACAGGGGGGACGAACACTGAAGCTTTCTTT.

The V gene is TRBV19, the J gene TRBJ1-2; the D gene is possibly TRBD1 (6 bases). CDR3 length: 16 amino acids. Trimming took off 1 base at V and 3 bases at J, with 15 bases between the two ends. The germline V gene has CDR1 LNHDA and CDR2 SQIVND (reference sequence). CDR3 region: CASSIAPRGADYGYTF. The CDR3 coding sequence is TGTGCCAGTAGTATAGCCCCCCGGGGGGCTGACTATGGCTACACCTTC.

This sequence joins TRBV10-2 and TRBJ1-2; possible D gene TRBD1, 6 bases. V was clipped by 6 bases and J by 3 bases, with 8 bases between them. Germline V gives CDR1 WSHSY, CDR2 SAAADI. CDR3 length: 12 residues. The CDR3, as DNA: TGCGCCAGCAGCTCAGGGGACTATGGCTACACCTTC. Translation gives CASSSGDYGYTF.

CDR3 protein: CASSLGLAGGYEQYF. The CDR3, as DNA: TGTGCCAGCAGCTTGGGGCTAGCGGGGGGCTACGAGCAGTACTTC. The genes are TRBV7-2 and TRBJ2-7, with 11 bases lining up with TRBD2. The CDR3 contains 15 residues. Germline V gives CDR1 SGHTA, CDR2 FQGNSA. V lost 3 bases and J lost 3; bases outside the gene matches: 4.

The chain recombines TRBV5-1 with TRBJ2-3; 9 nucleotides match TRBD2. CDR3 length: 15 amino acids. Looked up from germline, CDR1 is SGHRS and CDR2 is YFSETQ. Unmatched junction bases numbered 4, after V lost 1 base and J lost 4 bases. CDR3 protein: CASSLTSGGSDTQYF. In DNA form, the CDR3 reads TGCGCCAGCAGCTTGACGAGCGGGGGGTCAGATACGCAGTATTTT.

This clone occurred a few times. V usage is TRBV4-3 and J usage is TRBJ2-7; TRBD1 is a possible D gene (6 bases). There are 14 residues in the CDR3. The V end was cut by 1 base, the J end by 1 base, with 8 bases between. Germline V gives CDR1 LGHNA, CDR2 YSLEER. CDR3 sequence (DNA): TGCGCCAGCAGCCAAGCCCAGGGGTCCTACGAGCAGTACTTC. Protein sequence: CASSQAQGSYEQYF.